The 30 T cell receptor beta chains below come from one sample, sequenced in a study of T cell responses to AZD1222 COVID-19 vaccine. The repertoire was sequenced with immunoSEQ multiplex PCR; TCRdb's copy has only in-frame clones and lacks some. The sample includes approximately 140,000 clones, roughly 90% of them seen just once. This specimen consisted of peripheral blood, obtained 28 days after the second AZD1222 dose. The receptors shown here come from an adult who received the AZD1222 COVID-19 vaccine.

This sequence joins TRBV5-1 and TRBJ1-1; D is unclear. This CDR3 is built from 13 residues. CDR1 SGHRS and CDR2 YFSETQ come from the germline V gene. V lost 1 base and J lost 1, with 5 bases in between. CDR3 in DNA: TGCGCCAGCAGCTTGCGGCAGAACACTGAAGCTTTCTTT. The encoded protein is CASSLRQNTEAFF.

V and J are TRBV27 and TRBJ2-2; possibly TRBD2 for D (5 bases). This CDR3 is 15 amino acids long. Germline CDR1 reads MNHEY; CDR2 reads SMNVEV (reference sequence). V lost 3 bases and J 0 bases, leaving 8 bases between the germline ends. In DNA, the CDR3 is TGTGCCAGCAGTTTTATCGGGACGAACACCGGGGAGCTGTTTTTT. This translates into CASSFIGTNTGELFF.

In its sample, this clone was seen a few times. The rearrangement links TRBV3-1 (or the pseudogene TRBV3-2) to TRBJ2-7; the match to TRBD2 covers 8 bases. V was clipped by 0 bases and J by 4 bases; unmatched bases: 8. Germline CDR1 LGHDT, CDR2 YNNKEL (reference sequence). This CDR3 has 16 amino acids. CDR3 protein: CASSQEAFSGTYEQYF. The CDR3 bases are TGTGCCAGCAGCCAAGAAGCCTTTAGCGGGACTTACGAGCAGTACTTC.

The chain links TRBV30 to TRBJ2-3; TRBD2 aligns across 16 bases. The J segment lost 1 base and the V segment lost 5 bases, leaving 12 bases of the junction unmatched. The CDR3 consists of 19 residues. CDR1 and CDR2 from the germline V gene are GTSNPN and SVGIG (reference sequence). CDR3 amino acids: CAWELPGLAGGRGTDTQYF. The CDR3 DNA reads as TGTGCCTGGGAACTACCGGGACTAGCGGGAGGGCGCGGCACAGATACGCAGTATTTT. Combining the CDR3 with reference TRBV30 and TRBJ2-3 gives the whole variable domain SQTIHQWPATLVQPVGSPLSLECTVEGTSNPNLYWYRQAAGRGLQLLFYSVGIGQISSEVPQNLSASRPQDRQFILSSKKLLLSDSGFYLCAWELPGLAGGRGTDTQYFGPGTRLTVL.

The chain uses TRBV20-1 and TRBJ2-3, with no clear D. V shed 5 bases and J shed 6 bases, with 6 bases lying between them. The CDR3 runs 10 residues. Germline values: CDR1 DFQATT, CDR2 SNEGSKA (reference sequence). CDR3 coding DNA: TGCAGTGCTTCCGTTGATACGCAGTATTTT. This sequence encodes CSASVDTQYF.

V is TRBV10-3 and J is TRBJ1-2; D perhaps matches TRBD1 (6 bases). This CDR3 is built from 14 residues. Trimming shortened V by 6 bases and J by 4 bases, and 15 bases separated the two germline ends. CDR1 is ENHRY and CDR2 is SYGVKD in the germline V gene. CDR3 DNA sequence: TGTGCCATCAGCCCAGGGGAGACAGCCTATGGCTACACCTTC. The encoded protein is CAISPGETAYGYTF.

This sequence joins TRBV6-5 and TRBJ2-1; weak D call: TRBD2 (6 bases). CDR3 length: 15 amino acids. Trimming removed 6 bases from V and 1 base from J, with 13 bases in between. The V gene's germline CDR1 is MNHEY and CDR2 SVGAGI. The CDR3 DNA is TGTGCCAGCAGGCCGCCGGACTATTCCTACAATGAGCAGTTCTTC. It translates to CASRPPDYSYNEQFF.

The chain links TRBV16 to TRBJ1-2; D not certain. Germline V CDR1 and CDR2: KGHSY, FQNENV. This CDR3 contains 17 residues. V dropped 1 base and J dropped 0 bases, with 15 bases sitting between them. CDR3 amino acids: CASSQLVPVETNYGYTF. In DNA form, the CDR3 reads TGTGCCAGCAGCCAATTAGTTCCGGTAGAGACTAACTATGGCTACACCTTC.

The V call is TRBV18, the J call TRBJ1-4, with TRBD1 identical over 8 bases. Trimming took 1 base from V and 5 from J; bases not matched to a gene: 3. Germline assignment: CDR1 KGHSH and CDR2 LQKENI. This CDR3 has 15 residues. The CDR3 is CASSPLRQGNEKLFF. The DNA of the CDR3 is TGTGCCAGCTCACCACTGAGACAGGGGAATGAAAAACTGTTTTTT.

The gene calls are TRBV19 and TRBJ1-1; 9 positions match TRBD1. The ends lost 4 bases at V and 6 bases at J; junction bases unmatched: 6. CDR3 length equals 14 residues. The germline V gene encodes CDR1 LNHDA and CDR2 SQIVND (reference sequence). The CDR3 bases are TGTGCCAGTAGTAAACAGGGGGCAGCCCCTGAAGCTTTCTTT. It translates to CASSKQGAAPEAFF.

The count of this clone is one. CDR3 sequence: CSVEEPGGHYGYTF. The CDR3 DNA reads as TGCAGCGTTGAAGAACCAGGGGGCCACTATGGCTACACCTTC. The chain carries TRBV29-1 and TRBJ1-2; 8 bases are shared with TRBD1. Germline values: CDR1 SQVTM, CDR2 ANQGSEA. Losses at the gene ends were 0 bases for V and 3 bases for J; bases not matched to a gene: 3. This CDR3 is 14 amino acids long. The complete variable domain, with remaining parts taken from reference TRBV29-1 and TRBJ1-2, reads SAVISQKPSRDICQRGTSLTIQCQVDSQVTMMFWYRQQPGQSLTLIATANQGSEATYESGFVIDKFPISRPNLTFSTLTVSNMSPEDSSIYLCSVEEPGGHYGYTFGSGTRLTVV.

The chain joins TRBV5-6 to TRBJ2-7, with TRBD2 identical over 12 bases. V shed 4 bases and J 9 bases; nucleotides not matched to a gene: 17. CDR1 and CDR2 from the germline V gene are SGHDT and YYEEEE. This CDR3 comprises 17 residues. This CDR3 reads CASSALRGRLAGAGQYF. As DNA, the CDR3 is TGTGCCAGCAGCGCCCTGAGGGGCCGACTAGCGGGAGCCGGGCAGTACTTC.

The chain joins TRBV5-8 to TRBJ2-5, with D possibly being TRBD1 or TRBD2 (5 bases each). CDR3 length: 16 residues. V dropped 6 bases and J dropped 4 bases, with 22 bases sitting between them. Germline values: CDR1 SGHTS, CDR2 YDEGEE. CDR3 nucleotides: TGTGCCAGCACCCCGACCTGGTCTGCCGGGACAGAGACCCAGTACTTC. It codes for CASTPTWSAGTETQYF.

V and J are TRBV7-9 and TRBJ1-1; D is perhaps TRBD1 (5 bases). Per germline, CDR1 SEHNR and CDR2 FQNEAQ (reference sequence). V shed 1 base and J shed 3 bases, with 9 bases lying between them. The CDR3 covers 14 residues. CDR3 in amino acids: CASSLGRDDTEAFF. The CDR3 coding sequence is TGTGCCAGCAGCTTAGGCAGGGATGACACTGAAGCTTTCTTT.

The chain has TRBV6-4 and TRBJ1-2, with TRBD1 matching 7 bases. This CDR3 comprises 14 residues. Trimming removed 0 bases from V and 7 bases from J; junction bases left unmatched: 5. Germline V CDR1 and CDR2: MRHNA, SNTAGT. CDR3 nucleotide sequence: TGTGCCAGCAGTGACTCTACAGGGGCTGGTGGCTACACCTTC. As protein: CASSDSTGAGGYTF.

This sequence joins TRBV27 and TRBJ2-7; 9 nucleotides agree with TRBD1. Germline CDR1 and CDR2: MNHEY and SMNVEV (reference sequence). The CDR3 covers 14 residues. The junction had 9 bases not matched to a gene; V was cut back by 7 bases and J by 5 bases. CDR3 region: CASKKQGALNEQYF. Written as DNA, the CDR3 is TGTGCCAGCAAGAAACAGGGGGCGCTCAACGAGCAGTACTTC.

The sample holds one count of this clone. This chain uses TRBV3-1 (or the pseudogene TRBV3-2) with TRBJ2-7; no clear D. The CDR3 is 12 residues long. CDR1 is LGHDT, CDR2 YNNKEL, per germline (reference sequence). V dropped 1 base and J dropped 2 bases, with 3 bases sitting between them. CDR3 DNA: TGTGCCAGCAGCCAAGCCACCTACGAGCAGTACTTC. Translated, it gives CASSQATYEQYF.

The chain couples TRBV6-1 to TRBJ2-7; tentatively, D is TRBD1 or TRBD2 (5 bases each). CDR1 is MNHNS, CDR2 SASEGT, per germline. The germline V and J ends were trimmed by 3 bases and 2 bases, with 11 bases remaining between them. The CDR3 runs 14 residues. CDR3 sequence (DNA): TGTGCCAGCAGTGATGGGACGACAGCCTACGAGCAGTACTTC. This translates into CASSDGTTAYEQYF.

Regarding this clone: The sample carries other DNA sequences with the same CDR3. The V gene is TRBV7-9, the J gene TRBJ2-7, with D unresolved. Per germline, CDR1 SEHNR and CDR2 FQNEAQ (reference sequence). Deletions cut 0 bases from V and 4 bases from J, with 7 bases between. The CDR3 spans 13 residues. The CDR3 DNA is TGTGCCAGCAGCTTAGCGGGGTATTACGAGCAGTACTTC. Its protein product is CASSLAGYYEQYF.

A single count supports this clone. CDR3 amino acids: CAWSVLGIGEQFF. CDR3 DNA: TGTGCCTGGAGTGTACTGGGGATTGGGGAGCAGTTCTTC. The chain joins TRBV30 to TRBJ2-1; D remains ambiguous. V was pared by 0 bases and J by 10 bases, with 13 bases between. Germline CDR1 and CDR2: GTSNPN and SVGIG (reference sequence). CDR3 size: 13 residues.

J is TRBJ1-5 and V is TRBV20-1; D is unresolved. The CDR3 extends over 15 amino acids. The V end lost 3 bases, the J end lost 2 bases, and 14 bases lay between the germline ends. CDR1 and CDR2 from the germline V gene are DFQATT and SNEGSKA (reference sequence). The CDR3 protein is CSASYMFLGNQPQHF. Here the CDR3 DNA reads TGCAGTGCTAGTTACATGTTTCTGGGCAATCAGCCCCAGCATTTT.

This sequence joins TRBV19 and TRBJ1-2, with D perhaps matching TRBD1 (6 bases). V was clipped by 3 bases and J by 4 bases, with 18 bases between them. Per germline, CDR1 LNHDA and CDR2 SQIVND (reference sequence). The CDR3 spans 16 residues. CDR3 nucleotides: TGTGCCAGTAGTATCTTGGGGGCTGATCTCGGCTATGGCTACACCTTC. Protein product: CASSILGADLGYGYTF.

The gene calls are TRBV24-1 and TRBJ1-1; tentatively, D is TRBD1 (5 bases). Germline assignment: CDR1 KGHDR and CDR2 SFDVKD. V was pared by 3 bases and J by 9 bases, with 10 bases between. The CDR3 length is 12 residues. The CDR3 loop is CATSDPQGKAFF. In DNA, the CDR3 is TGTGCCACCAGTGATCCGCAGGGCAAAGCTTTCTTT.

This chain links TRBV7-9 with TRBJ2-2, with 7 nucleotides matching TRBD2. Germline-derived CDR1 and CDR2 are SEHNR and FQNEAQ (reference sequence). The CDR3 extends over 16 amino acids. V was pared by 5 bases and J by 4 bases, with 10 bases of the junction left unmatched. CDR3 protein: CASSPIPGGSTGELFF. In DNA form, the CDR3 reads TGTGCCAGCAGCCCCATCCCGGGGGGTTCCACCGGGGAGCTGTTTTTT.

V gene TRBV5-1 combines with J gene TRBJ2-2; 9 bases match TRBD1. Germline V lookup: CDR1 SGHRS, CDR2 YFSETQ. J lost 5 bases, V lost 1 base, and 3 bases had no gene match. The CDR3 covers 15 residues. For the CDR3, the DNA is TGCGCCAGCAGCTTGATGACAGGGGGAACCGGGGAGCTGTTTTTT. Translation: CASSLMTGGTGELFF. Supplemented by reference TRBV5-1 and TRBJ2-2, the full variable domain reads KAGVTQTPRYLIKTRGQQVTLSCSPISGHRSVSWYQQTPGQGLQFLFEYFSETQRNKGNFPGRFSGRQFSNSRSEMNVSTLELGDSALYLCASSLMTGGTGELFFGEGSRLTVL.

This clone was seen a single time. The rearrangement joins TRBV2 to TRBJ1-1; 7 bases fit TRBD1. The V gene's germline CDR1 is SNHLY and CDR2 FYNNEI. The trim removed 4 bases at V and 3 bases at J, leaving 5 bases unmatched. This CDR3 is built from 14 residues. CDR3 DNA sequence: TGTGCCAGCAGTGGGGCAGGGGGGCACACTGAAGCTTTCTTT. Translated: CASSGAGGHTEAFF. The full variable domain, its missing parts supplied by reference TRBV2 and TRBJ1-1, is EPEVTQTPSHQVTQMGQEVILRCVPISNHLYFYWYRQILGQKVEFLVSFYNNEISEKSEIFDDQFSVERPDGSNFTLKIRSTKLEDSAMYFCASSGAGGHTEAFFGQGTRLTVV.

This chain uses TRBV5-1 with TRBJ2-1; D uncertain. There are 15 residues in the CDR3. Germline V gives CDR1 SGHRS, CDR2 YFSETQ. The V and J ends lost 1 base and 1 base respectively, with 9 bases between them. CDR3 in DNA: TGCGCCAGCAGCTTGATGACTTTTTCCTACAATGAGCAGTTCTTC. Its translation: CASSLMTFSYNEQFF.

This chain uses TRBV5-1 with TRBJ1-3, with 7 bases identical to TRBD1. The ends lost 4 bases at V and 0 bases at J; junction bases unmatched: 7. The CDR3 has 16 amino acids. The germline V gene has CDR1 SGHRS and CDR2 YFSETQ. CDR3 nucleotides: TGCGCCAGCAGCCCGACAGGGCCTAGCTCTGGAAACACCATATATTTT. Its protein is CASSPTGPSSGNTIYF.

This clone was counted once. The chain couples TRBV11-2 to TRBJ2-5; D is uncertain. In germline, CDR1 is SGHAT, CDR2 FQNNGV. The CDR3 has 14 residues. Trimming pared 2 bases from V and 2 bases from J, leaving 9 bases between. CDR3 residues: CASSLSIVQETQYF. The CDR3 region has the DNA TGTGCCAGCAGCTTATCCATAGTGCAAGAGACCCAGTACTTC.

The chain is built from TRBV5-1 and TRBJ1-2; D perhaps matches TRBD1 (5 bases). V gave up 4 bases and J gave up 0 bases, with 13 bases separating them. The CDR3 has 15 amino acids. Germline lookup yields CDR1 SGHRS and CDR2 YFSETQ. The DNA for the CDR3 is TGCGCCAGCAGCCCCAGGGTCCCCGCTAACTATGGCTACACCTTC. It codes for CASSPRVPANYGYTF.